One and the same sample provided the 30 T cell receptor beta chains below, sequenced in a study of shared clonotypes between healthy human individuals. The table came from immunoSEQ multiplex PCR; TCRdb's copy has only in-frame clones and leaves some out. This sample carries about 2 million clones, 85% to 95% of them seen once, and the ten largest clones take about 0.13%. The sequenced sample consisted of naive CD4+ T cells sorted from blood. Subset defined: CD45RA+ positively selected. The receptor set was obtained from a young man in good health.

This chain connects TRBV25-1 to TRBJ2-2, with a weak D call TRBD2 (6 bases). CDR1 and CDR2 from the germline V gene are MGHDK and SYGVNS. Trimming cost V 7 bases and J 1 base, with 10 bases left between them. CDR3 length equals 14 residues. The CDR3 loop is CASTRRGNTGELFF. CDR3 nucleotides: TGTGCCAGCACCCGGCGGGGGAACACCGGGGAGCTGTTTTTT.

The genes are TRBV7-9 and TRBJ2-1; maybe TRBD2 (5 bases). Per the germline V gene, CDR1 is SEHNR and CDR2 is FQNEAQ (reference sequence). The CDR3 covers 14 residues. V was cut by 5 bases and J by 3 bases, with 11 bases left in between. The DNA for the CDR3 is TGTGCCAGCAGCCCAATGGGAGACTACAATGAGCAGTTCTTC. It encodes CASSPMGDYNEQFF.

V gene TRBV10-3 combines with J gene TRBJ1-5; D unresolved. Germline values: CDR1 ENHRY, CDR2 SYGVKD. This CDR3 spans 15 amino acids. Trimming shortened V by 4 bases and J by 2 bases, and 12 bases separated the two germline ends. CDR3 amino acids: CAISGAGGGNQPQHF. DNA of the CDR3: TGTGCCATCAGTGGGGCAGGTGGAGGCAATCAGCCCCAGCATTTT.

This chain uses TRBV4-1 with TRBJ2-3, with a tentative D call TRBD2 (5 bases). The V gene lost 1 base and the J gene lost 2 bases, with 13 bases spanning the gap. The CDR3 runs 16 residues. From germline, CDR1 is MGHRA and CDR2 YSYEKL. The CDR3 nucleotides read TGCGCCAGCAGCCAAGGGCCTAGCCGATACACAGATACGCAGTATTTT. It yields the protein CASSQGPSRYTDTQYF.

Concerning this clone itself: This specimen includes other DNA sequences encoding the same CDR3. The genes are TRBV11-2 and TRBJ2-3; the D gene is possibly TRBD2 (5 bases). This CDR3 has 13 residues. The V and J ends lost 5 bases and 0 bases respectively, with 6 bases between them. Germline CDR1 SGHAT, CDR2 FQNNGV. The CDR3 here is CASSPGSTDTQYF. For the CDR3, the DNA is TGTGCCAGCAGCCCGGGAAGCACAGATACGCAGTATTTT.

The rearrangement links TRBV5-4 to TRBJ2-6; TRBD1 might be the D (5 bases). The V gene lost 9 bases and the J gene lost 2 bases, with 12 bases spanning the gap. Germline loops: CDR1 SGHNT, CDR2 YYREEE (reference sequence). The CDR3 extends over 14 amino acids. The CDR3 here is CAILSGPGANVLTF. DNA for the CDR3: TGTGCCATACTTTCAGGGCCTGGGGCCAACGTCCTGACTTTC.

The chain couples TRBV10-3 to TRBJ2-7, with TRBD2 matching 8 bases. Germline CDR1 ENHRY, CDR2 SYGVKD. This CDR3 region has 15 residues. V gave up 3 bases and J gave up 3 bases; unmatched junction bases: 7. The CDR3 loop reads CAISEVLAAGYEQYF. CDR3 DNA sequence: TGTGCCATCAGTGAAGTACTAGCGGCGGGCTACGAGCAGTACTTC.

Details on this clone: Distinct nucleotide sequences in the sample also encode this CDR3. The rearrangement links TRBV18 to TRBJ2-7; TRBD1 aligns across 9 bases. The germline V gene has CDR1 KGHSH and CDR2 LQKENI. The CDR3 covers 14 residues. J was trimmed by 4 bases and V by 2 bases; bases with no gene match: 3. CDR3 nucleotides: TGTGCCAGCTCACCAGGGACAGGGATATACGAGCAGTACTTC. Encoded protein: CASSPGTGIYEQYF.

V and J are TRBV5-1 and TRBJ2-2, with 11 positions matching TRBD1. Germline V gene lookup returns CDR1 SGHRS and CDR2 YFSETQ. The CDR3 has 15 amino acids. The junction had 7 bases not matched to a gene; V was cut back by 3 bases and J by 9 bases. The CDR3 coding sequence is TGCGCCAGCAGCTCCCGGGACAGGGGGGTTCGGGAGCTGTTTTTT. Encoded protein: CASSSRDRGVRELFF.

The chain recombines TRBV7-2 with TRBJ2-7, with no clear D. This CDR3 is 13 amino acids long. Trimming took 5 bases from V and 3 from J, leaving 11 bases between them. The V gene's germline CDR1 is SGHTA and CDR2 FQGNSA. This chain's CDR3 is CASSHSRNYEQYF. The CDR3 bases are TGTGCCAGCAGCCATAGCCGGAACTACGAGCAGTACTTC.

The chain is built from TRBV6-6 and TRBJ1-5; D may be TRBD1 (5 bases). V was trimmed by 0 bases and J by 0 bases, leaving 9 bases between them. Germline values: CDR1 MNHNY, CDR2 SVGAGI (reference sequence). The CDR3 is made up of 16 amino acids. CDR3: CASSYSQGNSNQPQHF. The CDR3 coding sequence is TGTGCCAGCAGTTACTCGCAGGGAAATAGCAATCAGCCCCAGCATTTT.

The chain combines TRBV15 with TRBJ2-3; weak D call: TRBD2 (6 bases). Germline loops: CDR1 LNHNV, CDR2 YYDKDF (reference sequence). V gave up 0 bases and J gave up 8 bases, with 9 bases separating them. This CDR3 is 13 amino acids long. The CDR3 sequence is CATSRDRGVTQYF. CDR3 sequence (DNA): TGTGCCACCAGCAGAGATCGCGGGGTTACGCAGTATTTT.

The chain carries TRBV5-1 and TRBJ1-1; D unresolved. Germline V gives CDR1 SGHRS, CDR2 YFSETQ. The V and J ends lost 2 bases and 2 bases respectively, with 10 bases between them. The CDR3 runs 14 residues. The CDR3 nucleotides are TGCGCCAGCAGCTTAAGTGGCCGAAACACTGAAGCTTTCTTT. Its protein product is CASSLSGRNTEAFF.

The gene calls are TRBV7-2 and TRBJ2-5, with D tentatively TRBD1 or TRBD2 (5 bases each). Germline CDR1 reads SGHTA; CDR2 reads FQGNSA. The CDR3 loop spans 15 amino acids. The ends were cut back, 4 bases at V and 5 bases at J, with 17 bases in the middle. This chain's CDR3 is CASSWYVGVTETQYF. The CDR3 DNA follows: TGTGCCAGCAGCTGGTACGTGGGGGTGACGGAGACCCAGTACTTC.

The CDR3 loop is CAARQDNYGYTF. The CDR3 coding sequence is TGTGCCGCTCGGCAAGATAACTATGGCTACACCTTC. The V call is TRBV6-5, the J call TRBJ1-2; no clear D. The CDR3 consists of 12 residues. The V end was cut by 11 bases, the J end by 1 base, with 11 bases between. Germline V gene data show CDR1 as MNHEY and CDR2 as SVGAGI.

The V call is TRBV10-3, the J call TRBJ2-1; D tentatively fits TRBD1 or TRBD2 (5 bases each). The CDR3 contains 16 residues. Trimming removed 0 bases from V and 1 base from J, with 10 bases in between. Germline V lookup: CDR1 ENHRY, CDR2 SYGVKD. This chain's CDR3 is CAISESGEGSYNEQFF. CDR3 DNA sequence: TGTGCCATCAGTGAGTCGGGGGAAGGTTCCTACAATGAGCAGTTCTTC.

The chain combines TRBV18 with TRBJ1-2; D call uncertain. Germline CDR1 reads KGHSH; CDR2 reads LQKENI. Trimming pared 2 bases from V and 5 bases from J, leaving 9 bases between. CDR3 length equals 13 residues. DNA of the CDR3: TGTGCCAGCTCACCAGACGATTCATATGGCTACACCTTC. It is translated as CASSPDDSYGYTF.

The chain couples TRBV25-1 to TRBJ1-1; D remains ambiguous. Between the trimmed V and J ends, which lost 5 bases and 1 base, there was a span of 8 bases. The CDR3 covers 13 residues. Looked up from germline, CDR1 is MGHDK and CDR2 is SYGVNS. The CDR3 DNA reads TGTGCCAGCAGTCTGACGGGGAACACTGAAGCTTTCTTT. The encoded protein is CASSLTGNTEAFF.

The rearrangement joins TRBV6-1 to TRBJ2-1, with D possibly matching TRBD1 (6 bases). The V end lost 5 bases, the J end lost 3 bases, and 11 bases lay between the germline ends. The CDR3 has 14 residues. Germline V lookup: CDR1 MNHNS, CDR2 SASEGT. In DNA, the CDR3 is TGTGCCAGCAGTCCCCGGACAGTCTACAATGAGCAGTTCTTC. It yields the protein CASSPRTVYNEQFF.

This sequence joins TRBV29-1 and TRBJ1-2, with 8 bases aligning to TRBD1. Trimming cost V 4 bases and J 7 bases; bases outside gene matches: 8. This CDR3 comprises 13 residues. The germline gives CDR1 SQVTM, CDR2 ANQGSEA. This CDR3 is CSVVMDREGGYTF. The CDR3 DNA follows: TGCAGCGTTGTAATGGACAGGGAGGGTGGCTACACCTTC.

The J gene is TRBJ1-2, the V gene TRBV19, with D possibly being TRBD1 (5 bases). This CDR3 has 13 amino acids. Trimming pared 7 bases from V and 4 bases from J, leaving 13 bases between. The germline CDR1 and CDR2 sequences are LNHDA and SQIVND (reference sequence). The CDR3 nucleotides read TGTGCCAGTACCCTCTCCGGGACCTATGGCTACACCTTC. Amino acid sequence: CASTLSGTYGYTF. The whole variable domain, remainder taken from reference TRBV19 and TRBJ1-2, is DGGITQSPKYLFRKEGQNVTLSCEQNLNHDAMYWYRQDPGQGLRLIYYSQIVNDFQKGDIAEGYSVSREKKESFPLTVTSAQKNPTAFYLCASTLSGTYGYTFGSGTRLTVV.

Turning to this clone: A read error may be the cause here, since a much bigger clone is one base away. The sample holds other DNA sequences that translate to the same CDR3. The chain couples TRBV9 to TRBJ2-7; 13 bases map to TRBD2. The CDR3 loop spans 14 amino acids. The germline gives CDR1 SGDLS, CDR2 YYNGEE. J lost 5 bases, V lost 4 bases, and 3 bases had no gene match. The CDR3 DNA reads as TGTGCCAGCAGCCCGGGACTAGCGGGGAACGAGCAGTACTTC. Translation gives CASSPGLAGNEQYF.

The V gene is TRBV10-3, the J gene TRBJ1-6, with 8 positions matching TRBD1. With V trimmed by 10 bases and J by 7 bases, 9 bases remained unmatched. From germline, CDR1 is ENHRY and CDR2 SYGVKD. This CDR3 has 14 residues. For the CDR3, the DNA is TGTGCCACCGGGACAGGCCCGGAGAATTCACCCCTCCACTTT. Encoded protein: CATGTGPENSPLHF.

J is TRBJ2-3 and V is TRBV10-3; D is uncertain. Germline loops: CDR1 ENHRY, CDR2 SYGVKD. Trimming cost V 2 bases and J 0 bases, with 9 bases left between them. The CDR3 covers 15 residues. The CDR3 DNA is TGTGCCATCAGTGAGGCGGCTATCAGCACAGATACGCAGTATTTT. This gives the protein CAISEAAISTDTQYF.

The chain recombines TRBV11-3 with TRBJ1-2; tentative D call: TRBD1 (6 bases). This CDR3 region has 16 residues. Germline V gene data show CDR1 as SGHNT and CDR2 as YENEEA. CDR3 residues: CANQRGAADYNYGYTF. CDR3 bases: TGTGCTAACCAGCGGGGGGCAGCGGATTATAACTATGGCTACACCTTC.

This clone occurred once. Within the sample, other DNA sequences also encode this same CDR3. The J gene is TRBJ1-5, the V gene TRBV28; D uncertain. The CDR3 covers 12 residues. The V end lost 6 bases, the J end lost 4 bases, and 7 bases lay between the germline ends. Germline CDR1 and CDR2: MDHEN and SYDVKM. The CDR3 coding sequence is TGTGCCAGCAGCGCGTCTAATCAGCCCCAGCATTTT. Its protein product is CASSASNQPQHF.

The rearrangement links TRBV10-2 to TRBJ1-2, with 8 positions matching TRBD1. Germline V gene sequence: CDR1 WSHSY, CDR2 SAAADI. Unmatched junction bases numbered 8, after V lost 6 bases and J lost 5 bases. The CDR3 has 14 residues. The DNA of the CDR3 is TGCGCCAGCAGGCCGGACAGGGTCTGGTATGGCTACACCTTC. This translates into CASRPDRVWYGYTF.

The chain employs TRBV7-9 and TRBJ1-1, with TRBD1 matching 8 bases. This CDR3 spans 16 amino acids. In germline, CDR1 is SEHNR, CDR2 FQNEAQ (reference sequence). Trimming at V came to 6 bases and at J to 4 bases, leaving 13 bases not matched to a gene. The CDR3 region is CASSTVTGVPSTEAFF. CDR3 in DNA: TGTGCCAGCAGTACGGTGACAGGGGTTCCCAGCACTGAAGCTTTCTTT.

The CDR3 spells CASSRMAANTDTQYF. The CDR3 DNA reads as TGTGCCAGCAGCCGAATGGCGGCTAATACAGATACGCAGTATTTT. The V call is TRBV7-2, the J call TRBJ2-3; D unresolved. Trimming shortened V by 5 bases and J by 3 bases, and 15 bases separated the two germline ends. CDR3 length: 15 residues. CDR1 SGHTA and CDR2 FQGNSA come from the germline V gene.

Concerning this clone: This sample includes further DNA sequences coding for the same CDR3. The chain carries TRBV30 and TRBJ1-1, with D uncertain. Trimming pared 0 bases from V and 8 bases from J, leaving 13 bases between. CDR3 length: 13 residues. Per germline, CDR1 GTSNPN and CDR2 SVGIG (reference sequence). CDR3 protein: CAWSVQLTSEAFF. DNA for the CDR3: TGTGCCTGGAGTGTACAGTTAACCTCCGAAGCTTTCTTT.